One and the same sample provided the 25 T cell receptor beta chains below, sequenced in a study of cytotoxic CD8 clonotypes in ibrutinib-treated CLL. Clones were read by immunoSEQ multiplex PCR, and TCRdb kept only the in-frame ones, dropping some. The sample has over 250,000 clones; less than 85% are singletons. Sequencing was performed on PBMCs, taken at disease progression, from a patient treated with ibrutinib. Receptors originate from a human donor with chronic lymphocytic leukemia.

The rearrangement uses TRBV4-1 and TRBJ2-1; 9 bases are shared with TRBD2. V gave up 2 bases and J gave up 6 bases; unmatched junction bases: 5. CDR1 and CDR2 from the germline V gene are MGHRA and YSYEKL. The CDR3 length is 15 residues. CDR3 region: CASSQLGTSLNEQFF. The CDR3 nucleotides read TGCGCCAGCAGCCAACTAGGGACTAGCCTCAATGAGCAGTTCTTC.

There are a few counts of this clone. The chain has TRBV20-1 and TRBJ1-5; 10 bases map to TRBD1. The CDR3 totals 11 residues. J was trimmed by 8 bases and V by 6 bases; bases with no gene match: 1. In germline, CDR1 is DFQATT, CDR2 SNEGSKA (reference sequence). For the CDR3, the DNA is TGCAGTGCCGGACAGGGGGAGCCCCAGCATTTT. Protein sequence: CSAGQGEPQHF.

This rearrangement joins TRBV6-4 to TRBJ2-3, with D perhaps matching TRBD2 (6 bases). This CDR3 contains 12 residues. V lost 6 bases and J 5 bases, leaving 9 bases between the germline ends. Germline loops: CDR1 MRHNA, CDR2 SNTAGT. For the CDR3, the DNA is TGTGCCAGCAGAGGAGCGGGAGATACGCAGTATTTT. This sequence encodes CASRGAGDTQYF.

The rearrangement uses TRBV5-6 and TRBJ2-7; 7 bases map to TRBD1. The J segment lost 3 bases and the V segment lost 0 bases, leaving 3 bases of the junction unmatched. Germline V gene sequence: CDR1 SGHDT, CDR2 YYEEEE. The CDR3 has 14 amino acids. The CDR3 DNA reads TGTGCCAGCAGCTTGGGGACAGGTTTCTACGAGCAGTACTTC. Protein: CASSLGTGFYEQYF.

The chain is built from TRBV2 and TRBJ2-3; 8 bases are shared with TRBD2. The germline V gene encodes CDR1 SNHLY and CDR2 FYNNEI. CDR3 size: 17 residues. J gave up 4 bases and V 4 bases, and 13 bases lay outside the gene matches. CDR3 region: CASSGGGLAGGADTQYF. CDR3 coding DNA: TGTGCCAGCAGTGGAGGCGGGCTAGCGGGTGGGGCAGATACGCAGTATTTT.

The CDR3 DNA sequence: TGTGCCAGCAGCTCCGGGACTAGCGGGAGCGTCTACGAGCAGTACTTC. Protein: CASSSGTSGSVYEQYF. This chain uses TRBV7-4 with TRBJ2-7, with 14 bases aligning to TRBD2. CDR3 length: 16 residues. Germline values: CDR1 SGHVT, CDR2 SQSDAQ. V trimming: 4 bases; J trimming: 3 bases; junction bases outside the gene matches: 5.

The chain has TRBV6-4 and TRBJ1-2; unclear D gene. Trimming stripped 3 bases from V and 2 bases from J, with 7 bases between. Germline-derived CDR1 and CDR2 are MRHNA and SNTAGT. The CDR3 extends over 13 amino acids. This CDR3 reads CASSEGPNYGYTF. The CDR3 DNA follows: TGTGCCAGCAGTGAGGGTCCAAACTATGGCTACACCTTC.

The chain has TRBV5-4 and TRBJ2-2; 11 bases map to TRBD2. The V gene end was trimmed by 5 bases and the J gene end by 6 bases; junction bases not matched to a gene: 12. The CDR3 runs to 17 residues. Germline assignment: CDR1 SGHNT and CDR2 YYREEE (reference sequence). The CDR3 here is CASRGTSGREGAGELFF. The DNA of the CDR3 is TGTGCCAGCAGGGGGACTAGCGGTCGCGAAGGGGCCGGGGAGCTGTTTTTT. Supplemented by reference TRBV5-4 and TRBJ2-2, the full variable domain reads ETGVTQSPTHLIKTRGQQVTLRCSSQSGHNTVSWYQQALGQGPQFIFQYYREEENGRGNFPPRFSGLQFPNYSSELNVNALELDDSALYLCASRGTSGREGAGELFFGEGSRLTVL.

Ten or more counts support this clone. The CDR3 loop reads CATTTRGAPLHF. CDR3 bases: TGTGCCACCACCACAAGGGGGGCACCCCTCCACTTT. The chain joins TRBV15 to TRBJ1-6, with a possible D match to TRBD1 (6 bases). V dropped 7 bases and J dropped 11 bases, with 12 bases sitting between them. The CDR3 totals 12 residues. CDR1 is LNHNV and CDR2 is YYDKDF in the germline V gene (reference sequence).

CDR3 sequence (DNA): TGTGCCAGCAGTTCCGGACTAGCGGGAGGCCCTATATACGAGCAGTACTTC. This translates into CASSSGLAGGPIYEQYF. The J gene is TRBJ2-7, the V gene TRBV27, with 14 bases identical to TRBD2. V lost 4 bases, J lost 4 bases, and 9 bases stayed unmatched. The CDR3 is 17 residues long. Germline CDR1 reads MNHEY; CDR2 reads SMNVEV (reference sequence).

The chain couples TRBV7-2 to TRBJ2-3; perhaps D is TRBD1 or TRBD2 (6 bases each). CDR1 is SGHTA and CDR2 is FQGNSA in the germline V gene. This CDR3 has 15 amino acids. V was cut by 2 bases and J by 11 bases, with 20 bases left in between. CDR3 bases: TGTGCCAGCAGCTTACTAGGGGGTTGGGGGGAGATGCAGTATTTT. The encoded protein is CASSLLGGWGEMQYF.

V is TRBV5-1 and J is TRBJ2-3; TRBD2 is a possible D gene (5 bases). V lost 3 bases and J lost 4, with 12 bases in between. This CDR3 has 14 amino acids. CDR1 SGHRS and CDR2 YFSETQ come from the germline V gene. This CDR3 is CASSSDPGADTQYF. CDR3 coding DNA: TGCGCCAGCAGCTCGGACCCCGGGGCAGATACGCAGTATTTT.

This clone was counted a few times. Different DNA sequences within this sample yield the same CDR3. This sequence joins TRBV7-9 and TRBJ2-5, with D tentatively TRBD1 (6 bases). Germline V gene lookup returns CDR1 SEHNR and CDR2 FQNEAQ (reference sequence). Trimming took off 1 base at V and 5 bases at J, with 11 bases between the two ends. There are 14 residues in the CDR3. The DNA of the CDR3 is TGTGCCAGCAGCTTAGTTGGGGGCGCGGAGACCCAGTACTTC. Translated: CASSLVGGAETQYF.

The chain carries TRBV5-4 and TRBJ2-7, with 7 bases that match TRBD1. Germline assignment: CDR1 SGHNT and CDR2 YYREEE (reference sequence). V lost 4 bases to trimming and J lost 7 bases; unmatched junction nucleotides: 11. The CDR3 is made up of 14 amino acids. The CDR3 DNA follows: TGTGCCAGCAGCCCCCTAGGGGACAGTAGAGAGCAGTACTTC. This translates into CASSPLGDSREQYF.

On this clone: Other DNA sequences in the same sample also yield this CDR3. The chain joins TRBV18 to TRBJ2-5; D might be TRBD1 (6 bases). The germline V and J ends were trimmed by 3 bases and 0 bases, with 11 bases remaining between them. CDR3 length: 15 residues. Germline V lookup: CDR1 KGHSH, CDR2 LQKENI. The chain's CDR3 is CASSPLRGYQETQYF. CDR3 sequence (DNA): TGTGCCAGCTCACCCCTCAGGGGCTACCAAGAGACCCAGTACTTC.

The chain couples TRBV5-1 to TRBJ1-1, with 10 nucleotides matching TRBD1. CDR3 length: 13 amino acids. Germline CDR1 reads SGHRS; CDR2 reads YFSETQ. After removal of 4 bases from V and 9 bases from J, the junction contained 6 bases not matched to a gene. CDR3 residues: CASSLNDRGQAFF. The CDR3 region has the DNA TGCGCCAGCAGCCTTAACGACAGGGGGCAAGCTTTCTTT.

The chain combines TRBV28 with TRBJ2-7, with unresolved D. The V end lost 10 bases, the J end lost 7 bases, and 20 bases lay between the germline ends. CDR1 and CDR2 (germline): MDHEN, SYDVKM. The CDR3 spans 13 residues. CDR3 sequence (DNA): TGTGCCATCTCCGAAAGGGCCTACGGGGAGCAGTACTTC. This translates into CAISERAYGEQYF.

A single count supports this clone. The rearrangement links TRBV7-9 to TRBJ2-4, with 7 bases matching TRBD1. CDR1 SEHNR and CDR2 FQNEAQ come from the germline V gene (reference sequence). V lost 5 bases, J lost 2 bases, and 12 bases stayed unmatched. This CDR3 has 17 residues. This chain's CDR3 is CASSTSRQGIPKNIQYF. The CDR3 DNA reads as TGTGCCAGCAGCACCTCTCGACAGGGCATCCCCAAAAACATTCAGTACTTC.

This clone has only one observation. This rearrangement joins TRBV28 to TRBJ2-1, with D hard to call. There are 11 residues in the CDR3. Trimming stripped 3 bases from V and 13 bases from J, with 10 bases between. Germline CDR1 reads MDHEN; CDR2 reads SYDVKM. Here the CDR3 reads CASSFNRPQFF. The CDR3 DNA reads as TGTGCCAGCAGTTTCAACAGACCTCAGTTCTTC.

The rearrangement joins TRBV21-1 to TRBJ2-5; the DNA was not compared with TRBD2, the D call given in the table. TRBV21-1 is an annotated pseudogene. The CDR3 runs 20 residues. The CDR3 coding sequence is TGTGCCAGCAGCAAAGGGGCTAGCGGGGGTCCTCGTCAACACCAAGAGACCCAGTACTTC. This gives the protein CASSKGASGGPRQHQETQYF.

This clone has just a few counts. V gene TRBV9 combines with J gene TRBJ1-1; D is possibly TRBD1 (5 bases). This CDR3 contains 14 residues. The germline CDR1 and CDR2 sequences are SGDLS and YYNGEE. V lost 4 bases and J lost 3, with 13 bases in between. In DNA form, the CDR3 reads TGTGCCAGCAGCCCCCGGGGGGAGGACACTGAAGCTTTCTTT. It codes for CASSPRGEDTEAFF.

The chain carries TRBV5-1 and TRBJ1-2; 12 bases align to TRBD1. The junction had 7 bases not matched to a gene; V was cut back by 0 bases and J by 7 bases. This CDR3 region has 16 residues. The germline gives CDR1 SGHRS, CDR2 YFSETQ. CDR3 DNA sequence: TGCGCCAGCAGCTTGGCTTCCGGGACAGGGGGCCGTGGCTACACCTTC. Amino acids: CASSLASGTGGRGYTF.

This clone was counted many times. This chain links TRBV7-8 with TRBJ2-5, with D perhaps TRBD1 (6 bases). This CDR3 spans 15 amino acids. The germline CDR1 and CDR2 sequences are SGHVS and FQNEAQ. Trimming took 5 bases from V and 0 from J, leaving 13 bases between them. The CDR3 loop reads CASSQSQGYQETQYF. The DNA of the CDR3 is TGTGCCAGCAGCCAATCTCAGGGGTACCAAGAGACCCAGTACTTC.

This chain uses TRBV9 with TRBJ1-6, with a possible D match to TRBD1 (5 bases). The V and J ends lost 2 bases and 5 bases respectively, with 17 bases between them. CDR1 and CDR2 (germline): SGDLS, YYNGEE. The CDR3 has 17 amino acids. CDR3 in amino acids: CASSVSIGTAHNSPLHF. CDR3 DNA: TGTGCCAGCAGCGTCTCTATCGGGACGGCCCATAATTCACCCCTCCACTTT.

In this sample, this clone turned up a few times. The genes are TRBV9 and TRBJ1-4, with TRBD1 matching 7 bases. V gave up 3 bases and J gave up 5 bases; unmatched junction bases: 10. This CDR3 contains 16 residues. The germline V gene encodes CDR1 SGDLS and CDR2 YYNGEE. CDR3 nucleotide sequence: TGTGCCAGCAGCGAGGGGACACAGGGGCTCAATGAAAAACTGTTTTTT. Protein sequence: CASSEGTQGLNEKLFF.